A single sample gave rise to the 26 T cell receptor beta chains below, sequenced in a study of blood T cell repertoires in COVID-19. The method was immunoSEQ multiplex PCR; TCRdb's version includes in-frame clones alone and lacks a portion of them. The sample carries 55,000 to 70,000 clones, under 85% recorded once. The sample consisted of peripheral blood. These receptors originate from an elderly woman with acute or convalescent COVID-19.

This chain uses TRBV7-2 with TRBJ2-7, with D unresolved. The CDR3 is made up of 14 amino acids. Germline V lookup: CDR1 SGHTA, CDR2 FQGNSA. V was pared by 1 base and J by 0 bases, with 7 bases between. As DNA, the CDR3 is TGTGCCAGCAGCTTAGTTGGCTCCTCCTACGAGCAGTACTTC. This gives the protein CASSLVGSSYEQYF.

The chain joins TRBV7-6 to TRBJ2-2; 7 nucleotides match TRBD1. Germline V gene lookup returns CDR1 SGHVS and CDR2 FNYEAQ. The CDR3 is 17 amino acids. The V gene end was trimmed by 0 bases and the J gene end by 0 bases; junction bases not matched to a gene: 4. CDR3 in DNA: TGTGCCAGCAGCTTAGCTAGCCAGGGGGCGAACACCGGGGAGCTGTTTTTT. It is translated as CASSLASQGANTGELFF.

This chain links TRBV6-2 or TRBV6-3 with TRBJ1-5; TRBD1 agrees at 8 bases. CDR1 is MNHEY and CDR2 is SVGEGT in the germline V gene. V lost 5 bases to trimming and J lost 5 bases; unmatched junction nucleotides: 5. The CDR3 has 14 residues. CDR3 sequence reads: CASSTGGGHQPQHF. The CDR3 DNA follows: TGTGCCAGCAGTACAGGGGGAGGCCATCAGCCCCAGCATTTT.

The V gene is TRBV7-2, the J gene TRBJ1-5, with D tentatively TRBD1 (6 bases). V shed 5 bases and J shed 6 bases, with 11 bases lying between them. Germline CDR1 and CDR2: SGHTA and FQGNSA. CDR3 length: 13 residues. The chain's CDR3 is CASSRQVSQPQHF. The CDR3 nucleotides read TGTGCCAGCAGCCGACAGGTCAGTCAGCCCCAGCATTTT.

Remarks on this clone: The same CDR3 can be traced to other DNA sequences in this sample. The chain couples TRBV28 to TRBJ2-2; TRBD1 matches at 10 bases. CDR1 is MDHEN, CDR2 SYDVKM, per germline. This CDR3 is 17 amino acids long. V lost 4 bases and J lost 5; bases outside the gene matches: 10. CDR3: CASSSYLDRGVTGELFF. As DNA, the CDR3 is TGTGCCAGCAGTTCCTATCTGGACAGGGGGGTGACCGGGGAGCTGTTTTTT. Full variable domain (remainder filled in from reference TRBV28 and TRBJ2-2): DVKVTQSSRYLVKRTGEKVFLECVQDMDHENMFWYRQDPGLGLRLIYFSYDVKMKEKGDIPEGYSVSREKKERFSLILESASTNQTSMYLCASSSYLDRGVTGELFFGEGSRLTVL.

The genes are TRBV9 and TRBJ1-1, with D uncertain. This CDR3 spans 15 amino acids. CDR1 is SGDLS, CDR2 YYNGEE, per germline. Trimming shortened V by 0 bases and J by 2 bases, and 11 bases separated the two germline ends. The chain's CDR3 is CASSVANPLNTEAFF. DNA for the CDR3: TGTGCCAGCAGCGTAGCTAACCCCCTTAACACTGAAGCTTTCTTT.

J is TRBJ1-4 and V is TRBV5-6, with unresolved D. The CDR3 is 12 residues long. V lost 0 bases and J 16 bases, leaving 13 bases between the germline ends. CDR1 and CDR2 (germline): SGHDT, YYEEEE. The CDR3 loop reads CASSLVSGKPFF. Written as DNA, the CDR3 is TGTGCCAGCAGCTTGGTTTCAGGAAAGCCGTTTTTT.

The chain links TRBV25-1 to TRBJ1-5; D is undetermined. V was clipped by 1 base and J by 7 bases, with 14 bases between them. This CDR3 comprises 15 residues. Germline V gene data show CDR1 as MGHDK and CDR2 as SYGVNS. The CDR3 region has the DNA TGTGCCAGCAGTGAATCCGAAGCCGGGAACCAGCCCCAGCATTTT. Translating gives CASSESEAGNQPQHF.

CDR3 sequence: CASSLGAGADTQYF. The CDR3 region has the DNA TGCGCCAGCAGCTTGGGGGCAGGCGCAGATACGCAGTATTTT. The chain uses TRBV5-1 and TRBJ2-3; no firm D call. Trimming stripped 0 bases from V and 4 bases from J, with 9 bases between. CDR3 length equals 14 residues. Germline V gene lookup returns CDR1 SGHRS and CDR2 YFSETQ.

The chain has TRBV6-2 or TRBV6-3 and TRBJ2-2; TRBD2 matches at 12 bases. The germline V gene has CDR1 MNHEY and CDR2 SVGEGT. J lost 1 base, V lost 5 bases, and 5 bases had no gene match. The CDR3 contains 17 residues. Here the CDR3 DNA reads TGTGCCAGCAGTCGCCTAGCGGGGGGGCGGAACACCGGGGAGCTGTTTTTT. This translates into CASSRLAGGRNTGELFF.

The chain has TRBV30 and TRBJ1-4; 9 nucleotides align to TRBD1. V was pared by 3 bases and J by 5 bases, with 10 bases of the junction left unmatched. The germline CDR1 and CDR2 sequences are GTSNPN and SVGIG (reference sequence). The CDR3 contains 16 residues. The CDR3 protein is CAWRSQGARPNEKLFF. CDR3 DNA: TGTGCCTGGAGATCACAGGGGGCGAGGCCGAATGAAAAACTGTTTTTT.

Points on this clone: Other DNA sequences in this specimen translate into the identical CDR3. The rearrangement joins TRBV4-1 to TRBJ1-2, with TRBD1 as a possible D gene (6 bases). Trimming took 0 bases from V and 4 from J, leaving 9 bases between them. Germline loops: CDR1 MGHRA, CDR2 YSYEKL. This CDR3 comprises 14 residues. CDR3 sequence (DNA): TGCGCCAGCAGCCAAGACGGGGGGCTCTATGGCTACACCTTC. Translation gives CASSQDGGLYGYTF.

The chain uses TRBV7-9 and TRBJ1-6; no clear D. With 5 bases removed from V and 8 bases from J, the gap between germline ends came to 10 bases. CDR3 length: 13 amino acids. Germline V gene lookup returns CDR1 SEHNR and CDR2 FQNEAQ (reference sequence). This CDR3 reads CASSVDMDSPLHF. Here the CDR3 DNA reads TGTGCCAGCAGCGTTGACATGGATTCACCCCTCCACTTT. Supplemented by reference TRBV7-9 and TRBJ1-6, the full variable domain reads DTGVSQNPRHKITKRGQNVTFRCDPISEHNRLYWYRQTLGQGPEFLTYFQNEAQLEKSRLLSDRFSAERPKGSFSTLEIQRTEQGDSAMYLCASSVDMDSPLHFGNGTRLTVT.

The CDR3 sequence is CASRPGVATNEKLFF. CDR3 DNA sequence: TGTGCCAGCAGACCCGGGGTCGCCACTAATGAAAAACTGTTTTTT. The rearrangement uses TRBV28 and TRBJ1-4; D is unclear. Germline CDR1 is MDHEN and CDR2 is SYDVKM. The CDR3 runs to 15 residues. The V end lost 6 bases, the J end lost 2 bases, and 13 bases lay between the germline ends.

V and J are TRBV3-1 (or the pseudogene TRBV3-2) and TRBJ1-1; unclear D gene. The V end lost 4 bases, the J end lost 0 bases, and 6 bases lay between the germline ends. From germline, CDR1 is LGHDT and CDR2 YNNKEL (reference sequence). The CDR3 sequence is 13 residues long. CDR3 sequence reads: CASSRWLNTEAFF. The CDR3 nucleotides are TGTGCCAGCAGCCGGTGGCTGAACACTGAAGCTTTCTTT.

J is TRBJ1-6 and V is TRBV4-1; 9 bases are a match to TRBD1. CDR3 length equals 15 residues. V lost 3 bases, J lost 10 bases, and 7 bases stayed unmatched. Looked up from germline, CDR1 is MGHRA and CDR2 is YSYEKL. This CDR3 is CASSQGQGIRSPLHF. The CDR3 DNA reads TGCGCCAGCAGCCAGGGACAGGGAATTCGGTCACCCCTCCACTTT.

This rearrangement joins TRBV19 to TRBJ1-5; 12 nucleotides line up with TRBD1. Germline lookup yields CDR1 LNHDA and CDR2 SQIVND (reference sequence). V shed 3 bases, J shed 7 bases, and the junction held 7 bases outside the gene matches. The CDR3 loop spans 16 amino acids. In nucleotides, the CDR3 is TGTGCCAGTAGTATTCCGGGACAGGGGGCCAGGCAGCCCCAGCATTTT. Its translation is CASSIPGQGARQPQHF.

This sequence joins TRBV9 and TRBJ2-1; 7 bases match TRBD2. The CDR3 length is 15 residues. CDR1 and CDR2 from the germline V gene are SGDLS and YYNGEE. The ends lost 3 bases at V and 0 bases at J; junction bases unmatched: 3. In DNA form, the CDR3 reads TGTGCCAGCAGCGCTAGCGGAAACTCCTACAATGAGCAGTTCTTC. Protein sequence: CASSASGNSYNEQFF.

This clone was picked up one time. J is TRBJ1-5 and V is TRBV28, with 7 bases that match TRBD1. Per the germline V gene, CDR1 is MDHEN and CDR2 is SYDVKM. CDR3 length equals 13 residues. J gave up 4 bases and V 5 bases, and 2 bases lay outside the gene matches. The CDR3 is CASSTGANQPQHF. The DNA for the CDR3 is TGTGCCAGCAGTACAGGGGCAAATCAGCCCCAGCATTTT.

This clone appeared a single time. The chain is built from TRBV12-3 or TRBV12-4 and TRBJ2-1, with D tentatively TRBD1 (6 bases). Between the trimmed V and J ends, which lost 6 bases and 7 bases, there was a span of 10 bases. The CDR3 totals 12 residues. Here the CDR3 reads CASSPGANEQFF. The CDR3 DNA is TGTGCCAGCAGCCCAGGGGCTAATGAGCAGTTCTTC.

The chain joins TRBV5-1 to TRBJ1-4; TRBD1 aligns across 9 bases. The CDR3 contains 14 residues. The V gene's germline CDR1 is SGHRS and CDR2 YFSETQ. Trimming cost V 7 bases and J 3 bases; bases outside gene matches: 4. The DNA for the CDR3 is TGCGCCAGCGGCCGACAGGGGGCTAATGAAAAACTGTTTTTT. The encoded protein is CASGRQGANEKLFF.

The rearrangement links TRBV5-8 to TRBJ2-7; D is possibly TRBD2 (6 bases). The CDR3 contains 14 residues. CDR1 SGHTS and CDR2 YDEGEE come from the germline V gene. V was clipped by 0 bases and J by 6 bases, with 13 bases between them. The CDR3 sequence: CASSLALQGGEQYF. CDR3 nucleotides: TGTGCCAGCAGCTTGGCCTTGCAGGGAGGCGAGCAGTACTTC.

The J gene is TRBJ1-5, the V gene TRBV7-8, with 8 positions matching TRBD1. The germline V gene has CDR1 SGHVS and CDR2 FQNEAQ. The J segment lost 2 bases and the V segment lost 7 bases, leaving 1 base of the junction unmatched. CDR3 length equals 13 residues. The CDR3 is CASTTGGNQPQHF. The CDR3 DNA reads as TGTGCCAGCACGACAGGGGGCAATCAGCCCCAGCATTTT.

This chain links TRBV5-1 with TRBJ2-3; 9 bases fit TRBD2. The germline CDR1 and CDR2 sequences are SGHRS and YFSETQ. This CDR3 is 17 amino acids long. The V and J ends lost 4 bases and 4 bases, in that order; junction bases with no gene match: 13. The CDR3 protein is CASSLPGLAGSSDTQYF. CDR3 nucleotides: TGCGCCAGCAGCCTTCCTGGCCTAGCGGGATCCTCAGATACGCAGTATTTT.

This chain connects TRBV7-9 to TRBJ2-3; TRBD2 might be the D (5 bases). In germline, CDR1 is SEHNR, CDR2 FQNEAQ (reference sequence). This CDR3 is 14 amino acids long. With 3 bases removed from V and 2 bases from J, the gap between germline ends came to 9 bases. The CDR3 region has the DNA TGTGCCAGCAGCTTGGAGAGGGACACAGATACGCAGTATTTT. Residues: CASSLERDTDTQYF.

The chain couples TRBV5-4 to TRBJ2-2, with 12 nucleotides matching TRBD1. V dropped 5 bases and J dropped 6; count of bases not matched to a gene: 5. CDR1 is SGHNT, CDR2 YYREEE, per germline (reference sequence). The CDR3 is 15 residues long. CDR3 sequence: CASSTGTGGSGELFF. The CDR3 region has the DNA TGTGCCAGCAGTACCGGGACAGGGGGCTCCGGGGAGCTGTTTTTT.